This T cell receptor beta chain emerged from a study of early T cells in non-severe SARS-CoV-2 infection. This CDR3 contains 15 residues. V gave up 4 bases and J gave up 4 bases; unmatched junction bases: 5. The study, taken as a whole, reports: VDJdb-based matching was biased toward anti-spike CD8 responses and missed private and CD4 specificities.

TCRdb reprocessed the 5' RACE reads with MiXCR, giving one entry per CDR3 protein. The sample contains tens of thousands of distinct CDR3 sequences, roughly 10% of which appear only once. Points on this clonotype: The antigen remains undetermined.

This sequence joins TRBV12-3 or TRBV12-4 and TRBJ2-1; TRBD2 agrees at 9 bases. Sequencing input: whole blood. The origin of this receptor is an adult who was a healthcare worker with PCR-confirmed SARS-CoV-2 infection or an uninfected control (not recorded which). The CDR3 nucleotides read TGTGCCAGCAGTTATAGCGGGAGAGCATACAATGAGCAGTTCTTC. It specifies CASSYSGRAYNEQFF.